This T cell receptor (beta chain) derives from a study of cytomegalovirus exposure and HLA in healthy donors. Germline CDR1 reads SGHVS; CDR2 reads FNYEAQ. Trimming removed 5 bases from V and 4 bases from J; junction bases left unmatched: 3. The CDR3 covers 14 residues. Method: immunoSEQ multiplex PCR; TCRdb's copy keeps in-frame clones and lacks some. The sample lists about 120,000 clones, 80% to 90% occurring once. This clonotype was obtained from a woman between 18 and 29 years old in good health and CMV-seronegative. Sequencing was performed on PBMCs. The V and J genes are TRBV7-6 and TRBJ1-1; 11 nucleotides align to TRBD1. CDR3 sequence (DNA): TGTGCCAGCAGCACCGGGACAGGGGGCACTGAAGCTTTCTTT. Translation gives CASSTGTGGTEAFF.